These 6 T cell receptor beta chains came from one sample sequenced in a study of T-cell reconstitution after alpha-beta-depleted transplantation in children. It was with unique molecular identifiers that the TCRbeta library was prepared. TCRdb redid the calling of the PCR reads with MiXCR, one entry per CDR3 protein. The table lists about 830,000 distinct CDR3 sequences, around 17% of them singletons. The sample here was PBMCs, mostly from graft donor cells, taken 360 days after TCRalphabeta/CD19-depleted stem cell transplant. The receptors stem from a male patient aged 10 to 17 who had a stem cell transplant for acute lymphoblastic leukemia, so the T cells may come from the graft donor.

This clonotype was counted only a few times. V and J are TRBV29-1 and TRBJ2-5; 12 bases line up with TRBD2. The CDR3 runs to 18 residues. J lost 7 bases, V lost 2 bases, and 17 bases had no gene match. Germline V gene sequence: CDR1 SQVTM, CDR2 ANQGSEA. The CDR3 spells CSVERSSGRARGLGTQYF. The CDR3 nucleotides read TGCAGCGTTGAAAGGTCTAGCGGGAGGGCCCGGGGCTTGGGGACCCAGTACTTC.

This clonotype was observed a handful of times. CDR3 DNA sequence: TGTGCCAGCAGTTACTCGATCTCATCTAGCTCGAGCTCCTACAATGAGCAGTTCTTC. Its protein is CASSYSISSSSSSYNEQFF. The chain links TRBV6-5 to TRBJ2-1; TRBD2 might be the D (5 bases). Germline V gives CDR1 MNHEY, CDR2 SVGAGI. The V and J ends lost 0 bases and 0 bases respectively, with 18 bases between them. The CDR3 has 19 amino acids.

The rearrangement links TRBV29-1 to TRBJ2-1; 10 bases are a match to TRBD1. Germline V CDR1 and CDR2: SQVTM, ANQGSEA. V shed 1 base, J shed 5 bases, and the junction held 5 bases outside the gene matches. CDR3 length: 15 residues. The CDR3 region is CSVEGTGGLHNEQFF. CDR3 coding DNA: TGCAGCGTTGAAGGGACAGGGGGATTACACAATGAGCAGTTCTTC.

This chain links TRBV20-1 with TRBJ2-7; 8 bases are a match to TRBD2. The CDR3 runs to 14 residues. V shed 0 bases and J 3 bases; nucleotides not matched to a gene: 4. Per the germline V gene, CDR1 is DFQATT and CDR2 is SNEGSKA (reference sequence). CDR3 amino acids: CSARDPSGSYEQYF. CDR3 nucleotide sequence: TGCAGTGCTAGAGATCCCAGCGGGAGCTACGAGCAGTACTTC.

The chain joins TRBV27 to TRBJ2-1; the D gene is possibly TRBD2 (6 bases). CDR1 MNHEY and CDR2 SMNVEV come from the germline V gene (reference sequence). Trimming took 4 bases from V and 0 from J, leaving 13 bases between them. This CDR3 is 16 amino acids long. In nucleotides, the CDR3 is TGTGCCAGCAGTTCCCAAGCGGGCCACTCCTACAATGAGCAGTTCTTC. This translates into CASSSQAGHSYNEQFF.

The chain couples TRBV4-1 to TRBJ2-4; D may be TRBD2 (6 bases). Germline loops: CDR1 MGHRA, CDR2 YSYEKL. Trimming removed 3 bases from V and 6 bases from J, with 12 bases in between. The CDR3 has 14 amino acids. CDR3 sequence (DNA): TGCGCCAGCAGCCAGGGGACTGACTTAAACATTCAGTACTTC. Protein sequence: CASSQGTDLNIQYF.